This note documents a single T cell receptor beta chain sequence. This specimen belongs to a study of blood T cell repertoires in COVID-19. Study information: The United States, Italy and Spain were the sources of the acute and convalescent COVID-19 samples. T cells, B-cell-depleted T cells, or PBMCs supplied cDNA or gDNA.

Per the germline V gene, CDR1 is SGHDT and CDR2 is YYEEEE. There are 14 residues in the CDR3. V was cut by 4 bases and J by 1 base, with 11 bases left in between. Sequenced by immunoSEQ multiplex PCR; TCRdb stores in-frame clones only, minus some. The sample lists more than 150,000 clones, about 80% occurring once. This receptor was obtained from a man aged 55 to 70 with acute or convalescent COVID-19. The rearrangement uses TRBV5-6 and TRBJ1-1; D not resolved. Sequencing was carried out using peripheral blood. The CDR3: CASSRDNSNTEAFF. CDR3 nucleotides: TGTGCCAGCAGCAGAGATAATTCGAACACTGAAGCTTTCTTT. Full variable domain (outside the CDR3, taken from reference TRBV5-6 and TRBJ1-1): DAGVTQSPTHLIKTRGQQVTLRCSPKSGHDTVSWYQQALGQGPQFIFQYYEEEERQRGNFPDRFSGHQFPNYSSELNVNALLLGDSALYLCASSRDNSNTEAFFGQGTRLTVV.